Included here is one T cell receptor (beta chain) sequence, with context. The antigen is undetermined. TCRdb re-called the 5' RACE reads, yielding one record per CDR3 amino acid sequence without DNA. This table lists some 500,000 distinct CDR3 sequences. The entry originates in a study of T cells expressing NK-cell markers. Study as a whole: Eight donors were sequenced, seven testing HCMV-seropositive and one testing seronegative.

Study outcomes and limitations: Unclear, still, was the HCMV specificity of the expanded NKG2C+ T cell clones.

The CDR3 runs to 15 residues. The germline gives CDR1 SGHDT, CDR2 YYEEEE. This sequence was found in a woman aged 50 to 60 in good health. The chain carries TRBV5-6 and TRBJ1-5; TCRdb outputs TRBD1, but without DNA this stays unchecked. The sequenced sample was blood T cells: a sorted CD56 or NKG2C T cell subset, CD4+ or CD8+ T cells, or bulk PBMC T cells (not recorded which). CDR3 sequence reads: CASSSVGGGNQPQHF.